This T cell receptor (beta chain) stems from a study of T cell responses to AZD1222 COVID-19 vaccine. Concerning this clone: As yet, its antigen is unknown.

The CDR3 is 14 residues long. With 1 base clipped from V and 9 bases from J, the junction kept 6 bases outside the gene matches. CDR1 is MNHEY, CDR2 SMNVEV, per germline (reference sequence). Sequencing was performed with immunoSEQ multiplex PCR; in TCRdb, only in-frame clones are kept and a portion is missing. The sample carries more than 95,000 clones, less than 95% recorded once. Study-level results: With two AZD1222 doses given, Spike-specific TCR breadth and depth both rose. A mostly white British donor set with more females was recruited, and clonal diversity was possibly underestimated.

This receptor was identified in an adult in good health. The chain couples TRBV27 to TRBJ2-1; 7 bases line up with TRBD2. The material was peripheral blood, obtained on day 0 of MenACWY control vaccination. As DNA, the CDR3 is TGTGCCAGCAGTTTATTTGTGTCTAGCGGTGAGCAGTTCTTC. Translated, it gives CASSLFVSSGEQFF.